Detailed here is one TCR beta chain. These data belong to a study of OX40 agonist ivuxolimab in advanced cancers. TCRdb's copy holds only in-frame clones and misses some; the assay was immunoSEQ multiplex PCR. The table lists around 43,000 clones, about 89% of them singletons. The source material was CD4+ or CD8+ T cells sorted from blood, sampled in a trial of the OX40 agonist ivuxolimab. The sequence derives from an adult with an advanced solid tumor such as melanoma, head and neck, liver or kidney cancer.

CDR3 sequence: CASSFSENTEAFF. CDR3 coding DNA: TGTGCCAGCAGTTTTTCGGAGAACACTGAAGCTTTCTTT. The genes are TRBV27 and TRBJ1-1; D not resolved. The germline V and J ends were trimmed by 3 bases and 1 base, with 6 bases remaining between them. Germline CDR1 reads MNHEY; CDR2 reads SMNVEV (reference sequence). The length of the CDR3 is 13 residues.